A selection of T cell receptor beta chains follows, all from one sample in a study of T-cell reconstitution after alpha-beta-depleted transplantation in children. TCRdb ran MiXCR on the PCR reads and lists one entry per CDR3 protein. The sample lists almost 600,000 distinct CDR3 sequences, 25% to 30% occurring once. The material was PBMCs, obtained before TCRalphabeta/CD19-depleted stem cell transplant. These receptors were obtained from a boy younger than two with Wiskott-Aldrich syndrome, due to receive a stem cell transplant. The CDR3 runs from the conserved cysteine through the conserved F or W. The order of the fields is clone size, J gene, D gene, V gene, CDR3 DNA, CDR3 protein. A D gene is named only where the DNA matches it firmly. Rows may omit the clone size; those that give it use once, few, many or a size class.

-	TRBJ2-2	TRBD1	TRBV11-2	TGTGCCAGCAGCTTGGACAGGGTGGTCGGGGAGCTGTTTTTT	CASSLDRVVGELFF
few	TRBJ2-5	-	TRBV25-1	TGTGCCAGCAGTGTAGGGTGGGACGGAGAGACCCAGTACTTC	CASSVGWDGETQYF
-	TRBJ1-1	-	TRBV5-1	TGCGCCAGCAGCTTGGTTCTACAAAACACTGAAGCTTTCTTT	CASSLVLQNTEAFF
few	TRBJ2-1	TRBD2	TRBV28	TGTGCCAGCAGGGGAAAGCAGGCTAGCGGGCTCCATGGGAGCTCCTACAATGAGCAGTTCTTC	CASRGKQASGLHGSSYNEQFF
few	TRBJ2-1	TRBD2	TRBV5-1	TGCGCCAGCAGCGGCTGGGGGGGAGGGTTGAATAAGAATGAGCAGTTCTTC	CASSGWGGGLNKNEQFF
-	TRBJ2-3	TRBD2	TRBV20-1	TGCAGTGCTATCCCCGGGGGGGTCCCAGATACGCAGTATTTT	CSAIPGGVPDTQYF
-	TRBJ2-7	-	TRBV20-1	TGCAGTGCTAGAGATTACACGTCGAGTCCCTACGAGCAGTACTTC	CSARDYTSSPYEQYF
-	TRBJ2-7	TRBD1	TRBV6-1	TGTGCCAGCGGCTTCGAGGCAGGGGGCTACGAGCAGTACTTC	CASGFEAGGYEQYF
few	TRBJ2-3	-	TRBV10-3	TGTGCCATCACCGACCCTTCGGGTTTGGCAGATACGCAGTATTTT	CAITDPSGLADTQYF
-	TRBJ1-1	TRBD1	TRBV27	TGTGCCAGCAGAACGAAACAGGGGTTCACTGAAGCTTTCTTT	CASRTKQGFTEAFF
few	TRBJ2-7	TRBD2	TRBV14	TGTGCCAGCAGCCAAGTTCTGGGACTAGCGGGCCTTAGCTCCTACGAGCAGTACTTC	CASSQVLGLAGLSSYEQYF
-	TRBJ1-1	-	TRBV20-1	TGCAGTGGAGGTAGGGGCAACACTGAAGCTTTCTTT	CSGGRGNTEAFF
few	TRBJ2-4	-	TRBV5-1	TGCGCCAGCAGCTCAACCGGGACCAGGGATGTCCAAAACATTCAGTACTTC	CASSSTGTRDVQNIQYF
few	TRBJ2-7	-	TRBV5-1	TGCGCCAGCAGCTTGGGGAACAGGGTCGATCAAGGCGAGCAGTACTTC	CASSLGNRVDQGEQYF
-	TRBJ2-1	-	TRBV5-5	TGTGCCAGCAGCTTGGGAGGTCCACCCTACAATGAGCAGTTCTTC	CASSLGGPPYNEQFF
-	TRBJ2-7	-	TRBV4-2	TGTGCCATGGGCCCCGGGCCAGGCTCCTACGAGCAGTACTTC	CAMGPGPGSYEQYF
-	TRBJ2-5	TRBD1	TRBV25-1	TGTGCCAGCGGGAGGACAGGGGGGTACCAAGAGACCCAGTACTTC	CASGRTGGYQETQYF
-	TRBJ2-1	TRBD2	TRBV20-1	TGCAGTGCTAGTACTGCCGGGAGGGTATACAATGAGCAGTTCTTC	CSASTAGRVYNEQFF
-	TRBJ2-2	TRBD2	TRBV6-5	TGTGCCAGCAGTTTGGGGAGGGCTTATACCGGGGAGCTGTTTTTT	CASSLGRAYTGELFF
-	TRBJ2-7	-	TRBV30	TGTGCCTGGAGTGTGCCAGCGTACTACGAGCAGTACTTC	CAWSVPAYYEQYF
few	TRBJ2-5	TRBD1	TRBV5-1	TGCGCCAGCAGCTTGGGCAGGGGGCGTCTTCGGGAGACCCAGTACTTC	CASSLGRGRLRETQYF
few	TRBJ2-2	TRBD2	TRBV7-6	TGTGCCAGCAGCTTAGTTTCGTTGGTAGCGGGGAGAAACACCGGGGAGCTGTTTTTT	CASSLVSLVAGRNTGELFF